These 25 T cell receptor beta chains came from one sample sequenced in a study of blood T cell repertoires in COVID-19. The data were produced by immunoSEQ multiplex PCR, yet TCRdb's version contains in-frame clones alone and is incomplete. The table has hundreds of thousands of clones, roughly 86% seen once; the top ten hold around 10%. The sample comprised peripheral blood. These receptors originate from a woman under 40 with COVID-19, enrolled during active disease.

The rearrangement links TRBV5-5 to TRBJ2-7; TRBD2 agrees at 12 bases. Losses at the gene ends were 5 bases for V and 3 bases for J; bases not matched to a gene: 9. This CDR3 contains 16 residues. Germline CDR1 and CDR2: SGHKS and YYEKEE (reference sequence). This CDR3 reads CASRLAGGRLNYEQYF. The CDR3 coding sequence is TGTGCCAGCAGGCTAGCGGGGGGGCGCTTGAACTACGAGCAGTACTTC.

The CDR3, as DNA: TGTGCCAGCAGTTCCCGCGGCGGGTACGAGCAGTACTTC. Translating gives CASSSRGGYEQYF. The chain couples TRBV27 to TRBJ2-7, with TRBD2 as a possible D gene (5 bases). V was trimmed by 4 bases and J by 4 bases, leaving 11 bases between them. The CDR3 has 13 residues. The germline V gene encodes CDR1 MNHEY and CDR2 SMNVEV (reference sequence).

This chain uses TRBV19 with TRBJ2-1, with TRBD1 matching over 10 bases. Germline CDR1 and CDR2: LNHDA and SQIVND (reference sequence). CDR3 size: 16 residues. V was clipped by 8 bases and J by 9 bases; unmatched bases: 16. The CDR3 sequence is CASSAPTGGPRGEQFF. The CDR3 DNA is TGTGCCAGTTCTGCACCGACAGGGGGCCCTCGTGGTGAGCAGTTCTTC. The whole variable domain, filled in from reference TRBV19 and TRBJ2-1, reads DGGITQSPKYLFRKEGQNVTLSCEQNLNHDAMYWYRQDPGQGLRLIYYSQIVNDFQKGDIAEGYSVSREKKESFPLTVTSAQKNPTAFYLCASSAPTGGPRGEQFFGPGTRLTVL.

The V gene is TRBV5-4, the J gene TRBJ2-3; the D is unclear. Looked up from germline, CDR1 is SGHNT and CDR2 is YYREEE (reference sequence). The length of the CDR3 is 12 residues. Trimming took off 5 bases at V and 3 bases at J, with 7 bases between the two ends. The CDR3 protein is CASSSVTDTQYF. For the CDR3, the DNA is TGTGCCAGCAGTTCAGTTACAGATACGCAGTATTTT.

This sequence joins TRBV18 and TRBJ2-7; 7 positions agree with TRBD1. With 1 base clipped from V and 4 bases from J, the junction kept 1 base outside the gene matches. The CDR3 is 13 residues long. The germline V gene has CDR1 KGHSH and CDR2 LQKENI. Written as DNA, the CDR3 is TGTGCCAGCTCACCACAGGGGGCTTACGAGCAGTACTTC. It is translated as CASSPQGAYEQYF.

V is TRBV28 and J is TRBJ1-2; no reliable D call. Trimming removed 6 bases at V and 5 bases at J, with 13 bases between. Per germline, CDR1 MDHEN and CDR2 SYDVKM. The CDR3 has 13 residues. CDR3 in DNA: TGTGCCAGCAGCCTAGGACTAGGGTATGGCTACACCTTC. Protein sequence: CASSLGLGYGYTF.

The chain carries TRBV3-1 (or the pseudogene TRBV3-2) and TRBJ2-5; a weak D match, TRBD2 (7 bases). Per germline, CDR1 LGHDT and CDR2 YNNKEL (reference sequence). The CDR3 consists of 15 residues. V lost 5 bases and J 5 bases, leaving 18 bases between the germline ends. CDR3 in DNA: TGTGCCAGCAGCTTCTTAGGGGGGGCGGGGGAGACCCAGTACTTC. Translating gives CASSFLGGAGETQYF.

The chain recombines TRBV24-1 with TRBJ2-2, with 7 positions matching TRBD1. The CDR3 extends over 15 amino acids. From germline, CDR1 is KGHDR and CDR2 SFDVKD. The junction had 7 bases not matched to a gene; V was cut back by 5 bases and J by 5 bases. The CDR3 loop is CATSGGQPTTGELFF. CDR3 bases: TGTGCCACCAGTGGGGGACAGCCTACAACCGGGGAGCTGTTTTTT.

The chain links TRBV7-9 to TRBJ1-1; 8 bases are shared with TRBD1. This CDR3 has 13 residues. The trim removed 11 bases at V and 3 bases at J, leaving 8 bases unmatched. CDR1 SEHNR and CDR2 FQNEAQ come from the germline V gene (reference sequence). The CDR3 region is CAGNRGGDTEAFF. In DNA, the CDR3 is TGTGCCGGCAACAGGGGGGGAGACACTGAAGCTTTCTTT.

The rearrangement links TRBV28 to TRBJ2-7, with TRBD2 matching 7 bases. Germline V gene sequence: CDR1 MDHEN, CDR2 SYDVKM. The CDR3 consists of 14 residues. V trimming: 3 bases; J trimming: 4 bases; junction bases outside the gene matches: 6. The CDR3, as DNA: TGTGCCAGCAGTTTGGGTCCGGGGGGATACGAGCAGTACTTC. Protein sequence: CASSLGPGGYEQYF.

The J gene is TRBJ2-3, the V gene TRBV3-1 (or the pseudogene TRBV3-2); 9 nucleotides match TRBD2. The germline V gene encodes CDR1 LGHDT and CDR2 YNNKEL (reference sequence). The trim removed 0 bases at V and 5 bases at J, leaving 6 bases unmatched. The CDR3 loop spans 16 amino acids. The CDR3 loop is CASSQDRLAAGDTQYF. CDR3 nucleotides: TGTGCCAGCAGCCAAGATCGACTAGCGGCTGGAGATACGCAGTATTTT.

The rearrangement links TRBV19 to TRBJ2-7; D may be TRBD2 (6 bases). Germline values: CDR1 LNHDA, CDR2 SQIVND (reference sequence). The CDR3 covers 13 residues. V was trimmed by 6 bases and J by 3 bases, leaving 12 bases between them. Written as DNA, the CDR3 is TGTGCCAGTAGCCCAGCCGGGAGCTACGAGCAGTACTTC. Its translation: CASSPAGSYEQYF.

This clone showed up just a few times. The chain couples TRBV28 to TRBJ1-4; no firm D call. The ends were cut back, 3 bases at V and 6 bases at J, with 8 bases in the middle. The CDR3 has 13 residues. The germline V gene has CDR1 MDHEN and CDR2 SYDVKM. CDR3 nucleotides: TGTGCCAGCAGTTTCCGAGGGTATGAAAAACTGTTTTTT. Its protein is CASSFRGYEKLFF.

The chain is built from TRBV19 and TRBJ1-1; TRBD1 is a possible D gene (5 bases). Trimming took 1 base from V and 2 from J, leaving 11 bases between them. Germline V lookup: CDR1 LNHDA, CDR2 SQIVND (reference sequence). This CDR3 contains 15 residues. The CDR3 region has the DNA TGTGCCAGTAGTATAGTAGGAGGGGAAAACACTGAAGCTTTCTTT. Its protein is CASSIVGGENTEAFF.

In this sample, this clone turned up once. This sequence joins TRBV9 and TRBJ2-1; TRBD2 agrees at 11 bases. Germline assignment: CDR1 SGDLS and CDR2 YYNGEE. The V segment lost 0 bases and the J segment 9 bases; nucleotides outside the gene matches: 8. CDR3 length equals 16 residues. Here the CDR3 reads CASSVEGLAGGREQFF. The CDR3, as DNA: TGTGCCAGCAGCGTAGAGGGTTTAGCGGGGGGGCGTGAGCAGTTCTTC.

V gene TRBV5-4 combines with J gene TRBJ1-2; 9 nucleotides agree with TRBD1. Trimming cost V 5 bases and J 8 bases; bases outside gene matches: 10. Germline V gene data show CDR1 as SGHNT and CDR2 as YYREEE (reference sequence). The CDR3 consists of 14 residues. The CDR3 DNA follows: TGTGCCAGCAGTTCCGGGACAGGGTTTGGAGGCTACACCTTC. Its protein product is CASSSGTGFGGYTF. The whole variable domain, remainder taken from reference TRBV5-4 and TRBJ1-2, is ETGVTQSPTHLIKTRGQQVTLRCSSQSGHNTVSWYQQALGQGPQFIFQYYREEENGRGNFPPRFSGLQFPNYSSELNVNALELDDSALYLCASSSGTGFGGYTFGSGTRLTVV.

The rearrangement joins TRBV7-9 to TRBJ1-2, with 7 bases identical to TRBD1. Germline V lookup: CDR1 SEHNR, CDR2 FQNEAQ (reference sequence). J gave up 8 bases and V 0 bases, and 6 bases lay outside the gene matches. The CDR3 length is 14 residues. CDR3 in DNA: TGTGCCAGCAGCTTAGCAGAGGGGGCTGGCGGCTACACCTTC. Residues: CASSLAEGAGGYTF.

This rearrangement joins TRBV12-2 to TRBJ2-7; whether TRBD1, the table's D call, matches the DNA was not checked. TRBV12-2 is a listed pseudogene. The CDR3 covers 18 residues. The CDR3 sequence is CASRPPGQGTNYYYEQYF. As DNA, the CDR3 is TGTGCAAGTCGCCCCCCCGGACAGGGGACCAACTATTACTACGAGCAGTACTTC.

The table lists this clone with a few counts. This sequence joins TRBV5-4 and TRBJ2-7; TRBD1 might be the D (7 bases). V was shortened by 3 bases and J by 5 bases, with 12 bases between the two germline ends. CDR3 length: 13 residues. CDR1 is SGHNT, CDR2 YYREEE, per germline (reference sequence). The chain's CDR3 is CASSWRDSDEQYF. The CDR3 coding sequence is TGTGCCAGCAGCTGGCGGGACAGCGACGAGCAGTACTTC.

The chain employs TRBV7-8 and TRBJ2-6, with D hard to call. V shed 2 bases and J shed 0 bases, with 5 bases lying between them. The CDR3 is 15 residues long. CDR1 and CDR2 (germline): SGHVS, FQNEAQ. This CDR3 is CASSLSRSGANVLTF. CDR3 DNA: TGTGCCAGCAGCTTATCTCGCTCTGGGGCCAACGTCCTGACTTTC.

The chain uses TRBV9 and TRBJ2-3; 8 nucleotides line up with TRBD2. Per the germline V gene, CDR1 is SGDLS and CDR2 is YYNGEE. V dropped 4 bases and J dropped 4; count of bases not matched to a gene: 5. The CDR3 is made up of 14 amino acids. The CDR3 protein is CASSLRAGADTQYF. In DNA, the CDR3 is TGTGCCAGCAGCTTGCGAGCGGGGGCAGATACGCAGTATTTT.

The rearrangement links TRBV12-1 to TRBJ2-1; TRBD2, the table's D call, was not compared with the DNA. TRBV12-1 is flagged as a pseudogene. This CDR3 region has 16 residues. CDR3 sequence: CASSNWTSGDHNEQFF. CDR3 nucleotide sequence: TGTGCCAGCAGCAACTGGACTAGCGGGGACCACAATGAGCAGTTCTTC.

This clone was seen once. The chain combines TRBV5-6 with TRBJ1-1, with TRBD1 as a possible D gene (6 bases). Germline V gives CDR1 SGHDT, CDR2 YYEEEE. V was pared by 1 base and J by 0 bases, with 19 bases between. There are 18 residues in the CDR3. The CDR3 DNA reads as TGTGCCAGCAGCTTGCGGAATGGGGTGAGGACAGTGAACACTGAAGCTTTCTTT. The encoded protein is CASSLRNGVRTVNTEAFF.

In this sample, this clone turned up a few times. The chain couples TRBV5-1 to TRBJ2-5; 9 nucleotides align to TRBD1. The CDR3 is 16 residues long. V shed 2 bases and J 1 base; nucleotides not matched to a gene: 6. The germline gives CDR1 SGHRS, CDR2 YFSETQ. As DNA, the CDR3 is TGCGCCAGCAGCTTCGGACAGGGGTGGCCCCAAGAGACCCAGTACTTC. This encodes CASSFGQGWPQETQYF.

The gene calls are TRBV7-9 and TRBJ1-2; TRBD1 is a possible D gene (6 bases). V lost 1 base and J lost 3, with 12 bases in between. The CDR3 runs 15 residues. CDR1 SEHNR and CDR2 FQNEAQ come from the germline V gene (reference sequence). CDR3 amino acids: CASSLVVRGDYGYTF. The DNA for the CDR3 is TGTGCCAGCAGCTTAGTGGTCAGGGGCGACTATGGCTACACCTTC.